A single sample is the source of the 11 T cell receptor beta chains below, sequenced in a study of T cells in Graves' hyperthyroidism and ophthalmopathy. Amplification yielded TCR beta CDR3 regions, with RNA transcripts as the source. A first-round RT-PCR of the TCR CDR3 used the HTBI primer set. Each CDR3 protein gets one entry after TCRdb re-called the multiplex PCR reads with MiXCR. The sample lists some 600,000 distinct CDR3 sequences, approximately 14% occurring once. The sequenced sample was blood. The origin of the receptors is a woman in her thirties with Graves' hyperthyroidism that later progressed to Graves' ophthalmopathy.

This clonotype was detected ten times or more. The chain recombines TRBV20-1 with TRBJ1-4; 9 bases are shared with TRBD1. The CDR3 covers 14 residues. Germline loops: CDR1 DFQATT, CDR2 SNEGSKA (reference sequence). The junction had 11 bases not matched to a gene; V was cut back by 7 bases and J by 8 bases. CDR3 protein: CSVGTGSSAEKLFF. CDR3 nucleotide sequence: TGCAGTGTTGGGACAGGGAGTTCGGCGGAAAAACTGTTTTTT.

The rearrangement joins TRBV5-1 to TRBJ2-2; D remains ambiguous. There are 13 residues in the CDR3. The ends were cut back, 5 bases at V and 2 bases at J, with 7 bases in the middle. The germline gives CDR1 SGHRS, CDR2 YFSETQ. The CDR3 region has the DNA TGCGCCAGCAGATCTCCCAACACCGGGGAGCTGTTTTTT. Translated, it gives CASRSPNTGELFF.

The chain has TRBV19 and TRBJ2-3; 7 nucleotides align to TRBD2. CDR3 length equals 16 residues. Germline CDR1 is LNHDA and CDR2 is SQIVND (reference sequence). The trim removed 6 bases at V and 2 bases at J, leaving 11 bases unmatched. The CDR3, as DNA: TGTGCCAGTAGCCCTCTAAGCGGGACGCTCACAGATACGCAGTATTTT. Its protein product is CASSPLSGTLTDTQYF.

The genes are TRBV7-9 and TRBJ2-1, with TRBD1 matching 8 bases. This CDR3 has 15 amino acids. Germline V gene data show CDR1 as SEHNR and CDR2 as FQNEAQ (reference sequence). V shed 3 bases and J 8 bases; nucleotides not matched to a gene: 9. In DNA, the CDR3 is TGTGCCAGCAGCTTGCAGGGGGCTATGGTGTATGAGCAGTTCTTC. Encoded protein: CASSLQGAMVYEQFF.

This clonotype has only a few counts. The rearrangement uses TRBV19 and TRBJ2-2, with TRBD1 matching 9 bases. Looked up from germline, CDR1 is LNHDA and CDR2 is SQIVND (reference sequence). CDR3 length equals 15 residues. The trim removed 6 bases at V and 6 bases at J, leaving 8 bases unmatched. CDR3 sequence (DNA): TGTGCCAGTAGCCCTGGACAGGGGTGGCCCGGGGAGCTGTTTTTT. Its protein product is CASSPGQGWPGELFF.

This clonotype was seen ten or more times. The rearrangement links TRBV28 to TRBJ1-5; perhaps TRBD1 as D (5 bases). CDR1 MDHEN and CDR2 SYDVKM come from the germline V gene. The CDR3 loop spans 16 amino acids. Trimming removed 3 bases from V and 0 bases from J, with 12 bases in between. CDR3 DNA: TGTGCCAGCAGTTTTCGGACATGGAATAGCAATCAGCCCCAGCATTTT. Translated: CASSFRTWNSNQPQHF. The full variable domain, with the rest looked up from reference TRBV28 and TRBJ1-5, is DVKVTQSSRYLVKRTGEKVFLECVQDMDHENMFWYRQDPGLGLRLIYFSYDVKMKEKGDIPEGYSVSREKKERFSLILESASTNQTSMYLCASSFRTWNSNQPQHFGDGTRLSIL.

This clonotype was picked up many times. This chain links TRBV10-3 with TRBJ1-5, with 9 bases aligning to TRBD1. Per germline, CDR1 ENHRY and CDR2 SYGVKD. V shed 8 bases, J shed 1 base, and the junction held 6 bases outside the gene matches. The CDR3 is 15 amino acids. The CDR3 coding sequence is TGTGCCATCGGGACAGGGCGGTCGAGCAATCAGCCCCAGCATTTT. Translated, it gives CAIGTGRSSNQPQHF.

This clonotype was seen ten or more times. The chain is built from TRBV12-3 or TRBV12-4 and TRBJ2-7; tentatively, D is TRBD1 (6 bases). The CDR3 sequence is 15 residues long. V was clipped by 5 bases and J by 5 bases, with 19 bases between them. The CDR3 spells CASSPPQGEEDEQYF. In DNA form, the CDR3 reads TGTGCCAGCAGTCCCCCACAGGGAGAGGAGGACGAGCAGTACTTC.

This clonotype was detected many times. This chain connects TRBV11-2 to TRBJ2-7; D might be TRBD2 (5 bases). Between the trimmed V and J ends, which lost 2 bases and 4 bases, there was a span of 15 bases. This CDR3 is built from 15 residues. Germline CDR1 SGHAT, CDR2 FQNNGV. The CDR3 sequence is CASSLSEGRGYEQYF. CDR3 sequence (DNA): TGTGCCAGCAGCTTAAGCGAAGGACGGGGATACGAGCAGTACTTC. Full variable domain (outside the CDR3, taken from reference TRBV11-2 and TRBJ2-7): EAGVAQSPRYKIIEKRQSVAFWCNPISGHATLYWYQQILGQGPKLLIQFQNNGVVDDSQLPKDRFSAERLKGVDSTLKIQPAKLEDSAVYLCASSLSEGRGYEQYFGPGTRLTVT.

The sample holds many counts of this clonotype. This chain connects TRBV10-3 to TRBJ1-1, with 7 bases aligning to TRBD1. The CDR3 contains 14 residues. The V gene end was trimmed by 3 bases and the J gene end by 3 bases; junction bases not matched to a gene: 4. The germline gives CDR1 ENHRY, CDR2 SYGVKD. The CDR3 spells CAISEGQVDTEAFF. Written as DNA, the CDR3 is TGTGCCATCAGTGAAGGACAGGTAGACACTGAAGCTTTCTTT.

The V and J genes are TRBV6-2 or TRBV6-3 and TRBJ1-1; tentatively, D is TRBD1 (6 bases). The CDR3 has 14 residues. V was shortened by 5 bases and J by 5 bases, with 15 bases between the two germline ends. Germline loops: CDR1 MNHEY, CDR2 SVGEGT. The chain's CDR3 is CASSPPGHGTEAFF. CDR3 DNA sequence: TGTGCCAGCAGTCCCCCGGGACATGGGACTGAAGCTTTCTTT.